This passage covers 20 T cell receptor beta chains from one sample sequenced in a study of blood T cell repertoires in COVID-19. Data came from immunoSEQ multiplex PCR; TCRdb stores just in-frame clones and leaves some out. The sample has about 150,000 clones, around 81% seen once; the top ten hold over 4%. The sequenced sample consisted of peripheral blood. The receptors stem from a woman in her 50s with acute or convalescent COVID-19.

The J gene is TRBJ1-1, the V gene TRBV6-5; 10 positions agree with TRBD1. Looked up from germline, CDR1 is MNHEY and CDR2 is SVGAGI. The CDR3 has 15 residues. The ends lost 6 bases at V and 5 bases at J; junction bases unmatched: 9. CDR3 loop: CASRSMTGGDTEAFF. The CDR3 bases are TGTGCCAGCAGATCTATGACAGGGGGCGATACTGAAGCTTTCTTT.

V and J are TRBV20-1 and TRBJ2-5; TRBD2 matches 9 bases. The length of the CDR3 is 15 residues. CDR1 and CDR2 (germline): DFQATT, SNEGSKA (reference sequence). V shed 3 bases and J 1 base; nucleotides not matched to a gene: 6. The DNA for the CDR3 is TGCAGTGCTAGTAGTAGCGGGGGCCCCCAAGAGACCCAGTACTTC. Translation: CSASSSGGPQETQYF.

V is TRBV12-5 and J is TRBJ2-1; 10 bases map to TRBD2. Germline CDR1 LGHNT, CDR2 FRNRAP. The CDR3 runs 17 residues. Unmatched junction bases numbered 8, after V lost 0 bases and J lost 6 bases. The CDR3 region has the DNA TGTGCTAGTGGTTTGGTTCGGCCCAGCGGGGGGGGCAATGAGCAGTTCTTC. As protein: CASGLVRPSGGGNEQFF.

V usage is TRBV2 and J usage is TRBJ1-5; TRBD1 matches 7 bases. Germline lookup yields CDR1 SNHLY and CDR2 FYNNEI. With V trimmed by 8 bases and J by 1 base, 8 bases remained unmatched. The CDR3 covers 15 residues. The CDR3 nucleotides read TGTGCCAGCCTCGGGGACAGATCAAGCAATCAGCCCCAGCATTTT. Translation: CASLGDRSSNQPQHF.

This clone was observed once. J is TRBJ1-1 and V is TRBV11-2; D perhaps matches TRBD1 (6 bases). With 4 bases removed from V and 5 bases from J, the gap between germline ends came to 11 bases. Germline assignment: CDR1 SGHAT and CDR2 FQNNGV. This CDR3 region has 13 residues. CDR3 nucleotide sequence: TGTGCCAGCAGCTGGGGGGGGGCGACTGAAGCTTTCTTT. Protein product: CASSWGGATEAFF.

The rearrangement uses TRBV11-2 and TRBJ1-4; 9 bases are a match to TRBD1. CDR1 is SGHAT, CDR2 FQNNGV, per germline. The CDR3 runs 16 residues. V lost 4 bases, J lost 8 bases, and 11 bases stayed unmatched. Written as DNA, the CDR3 is TGTGCCAGCAGCTATAGACCGGGACAGGGTAGGGAAAAACTGTTTTTT. As protein: CASSYRPGQGREKLFF.

J is TRBJ1-5 and V is TRBV19, with D possibly TRBD1 on 5 matching bases. CDR1 and CDR2 from the germline V gene are LNHDA and SQIVND (reference sequence). The CDR3 extends over 13 amino acids. V was pared by 10 bases and J by 0 bases, with 10 bases between. The CDR3 DNA is TGTGCCACCGGGGACTATAGCAATCAGCCCCAGCATTTT. Its protein product is CATGDYSNQPQHF.

This clone was counted at least ten times. The CDR3 DNA sequence: TGTGCCAGCAGCCCGGCCGGGACAGGGGAAATATCGGTGAACACTGAAGCTTTCTTT. Translation gives CASSPAGTGEISVNTEAFF. The chain is built from TRBV7-2 and TRBJ1-1; 10 nucleotides match TRBD1. V was clipped by 5 bases and J by 0 bases; unmatched bases: 15. Germline V lookup: CDR1 SGHTA, CDR2 FQGNSA. The CDR3 sequence is 19 residues long.

The rearrangement joins TRBV6-2 or TRBV6-3 to TRBJ2-5; 8 bases are a match to TRBD2. Germline V gives CDR1 MNHEY, CDR2 SVGEGT. This CDR3 has 14 residues. The J segment lost 1 base and the V segment lost 4 bases, leaving 2 bases of the junction unmatched. In DNA form, the CDR3 reads TGTGCCAGCAGTTCGGGGGGGCCCCAAGAGACCCAGTACTTC. This sequence encodes CASSSGGPQETQYF.

The V gene is TRBV7-2, the J gene TRBJ2-5, with 7 bases lining up with TRBD2. The CDR3 consists of 14 residues. V lost 5 bases to trimming and J lost 3 bases; unmatched junction nucleotides: 6. Germline CDR1 SGHTA, CDR2 FQGNSA. The CDR3 loop reads CASSNRLAEETQYF. The CDR3 bases are TGTGCCAGCAGCAATAGGCTAGCGGAAGAGACCCAGTACTTC. Based on the CDR3 plus reference TRBV7-2 and TRBJ2-5, the full variable domain is GAGVSQSPSNKVTEKGKDVELRCDPISGHTALYWYRQSLGQGLEFLIYFQGNSAPDKSGLPSDRFSAERTGGSVSTLTIQRTQQEDSAVYLCASSNRLAEETQYFGPGTRLLVL.

This chain uses TRBV9 with TRBJ2-3; TRBD2 aligns across 9 bases. The CDR3 sequence is 17 residues long. Germline CDR1 SGDLS, CDR2 YYNGEE. V gave up 4 bases and J gave up 1 base; unmatched junction bases: 10. This CDR3 is CASSPIQSSGGTDTQYF. CDR3 sequence (DNA): TGTGCCAGCAGCCCGATCCAGTCTAGCGGGGGCACAGATACGCAGTATTTT.

This chain connects TRBV6-2 or TRBV6-3 to TRBJ2-7; 9 positions agree with TRBD1. Germline loops: CDR1 MNHEY, CDR2 SVGEGT. V lost 2 bases, J lost 6 bases, and 8 bases stayed unmatched. CDR3 length equals 15 residues. CDR3 DNA sequence: TGTGCCAGCAGTTACATTCCGGGACAGGGTTCCGAGCAGTACTTC. Translating it yields CASSYIPGQGSEQYF.

V gene TRBV28 combines with J gene TRBJ1-1, with D unclear. Trimming left V 3 bases short and J 5 bases short, with 31 bases between. Germline CDR1 MDHEN, CDR2 SYDVKM. The CDR3 is made up of 20 amino acids. The CDR3 DNA sequence: TGTGCCAGCAGTTTTACATACCACCCCCCGCTGGAACAGTCAAGGACTGAAGCTTTCTTT. It encodes CASSFTYHPPLEQSRTEAFF.

The J gene is TRBJ1-6, the V gene TRBV2, with 8 bases that match TRBD1. The germline gives CDR1 SNHLY, CDR2 FYNNEI. CDR3 size: 15 residues. Losses at the gene ends were 6 bases for V and 7 bases for J; bases not matched to a gene: 8. CDR3 sequence (DNA): TGTGCCAGCAGACTCGAAGGACAGGGAAATTCACCCCTCCACTTT. This codes for CASRLEGQGNSPLHF.

The chain joins TRBV7-9 to TRBJ2-2, with 7 positions matching TRBD2. V lost 4 bases and J lost 4; bases outside the gene matches: 6. CDR3 length: 15 amino acids. Germline V CDR1 and CDR2: SEHNR, FQNEAQ (reference sequence). This chain's CDR3 is CASSSSGARTGELFF. CDR3 nucleotides: TGTGCCAGCAGCTCCAGCGGGGCGCGCACCGGGGAGCTGTTTTTT.

This sequence joins TRBV6-6 and TRBJ2-7; 9 bases are a match to TRBD1. The CDR3 is 14 amino acids. After removal of 5 bases from V and 5 bases from J, the junction contained 7 bases not matched to a gene. Germline CDR1 and CDR2: MNHNY and SVGAGI (reference sequence). This CDR3 reads CASSPPGQGDEQYF. The CDR3 region has the DNA TGTGCCAGCAGTCCTCCGGGACAGGGTGACGAGCAGTACTTC.

The chain employs TRBV5-1 and TRBJ2-1; D not resolved. The CDR3 runs to 13 residues. The V gene's germline CDR1 is SGHRS and CDR2 YFSETQ. The V and J ends lost 1 base and 5 bases respectively, with 7 bases between them. The CDR3 is CASSLSGDNEQFF. The CDR3 DNA sequence: TGCGCCAGCAGCTTGTCCGGTGACAATGAGCAGTTCTTC.

This sequence joins TRBV29-1 and TRBJ1-3; TRBD1 aligns across 11 bases. CDR1 is SQVTM and CDR2 is ANQGSEA in the germline V gene. This CDR3 has 15 residues. The junction had 2 bases not matched to a gene; V was cut back by 1 base and J by 3 bases. The CDR3 loop is CSVEGTGGYGNTIYF. The CDR3 nucleotides read TGCAGCGTTGAAGGGACAGGGGGCTATGGAAACACCATATATTTT.

The chain recombines TRBV27 with TRBJ1-4; tentatively, D is TRBD1 (6 bases). The V end lost 5 bases, the J end lost 2 bases, and 9 bases lay between the germline ends. Germline CDR1 and CDR2: MNHEY and SMNVEV (reference sequence). The CDR3 is 14 amino acids. The CDR3 is CASSGGGTNEKLFF. Here the CDR3 DNA reads TGTGCCAGCAGTGGGGGGGGCACTAATGAAAAACTGTTTTTT.

The chain uses TRBV6-5 and TRBJ1-2; 7 bases are shared with TRBD1. Germline lookup yields CDR1 MNHEY and CDR2 SVGAGI. The CDR3 spans 11 residues. V trimming: 11 bases; J trimming: 7 bases; junction bases outside the gene matches: 7. The CDR3 protein is CAGVQGFGYTF. In DNA form, the CDR3 reads TGTGCCGGAGTACAGGGGTTTGGCTACACCTTC.